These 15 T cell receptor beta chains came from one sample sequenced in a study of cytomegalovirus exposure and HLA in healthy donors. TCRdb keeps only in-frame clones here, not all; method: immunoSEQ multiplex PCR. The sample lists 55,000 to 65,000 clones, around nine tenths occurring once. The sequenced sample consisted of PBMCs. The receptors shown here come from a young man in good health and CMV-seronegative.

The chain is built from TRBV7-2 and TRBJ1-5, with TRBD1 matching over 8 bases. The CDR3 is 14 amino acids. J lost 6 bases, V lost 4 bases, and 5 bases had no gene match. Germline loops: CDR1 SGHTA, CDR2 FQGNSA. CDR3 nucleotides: TGTGCCAGCAGCTCCCGGGACAGGAGTCAGCCCCAGCATTTT. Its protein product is CASSSRDRSQPQHF.

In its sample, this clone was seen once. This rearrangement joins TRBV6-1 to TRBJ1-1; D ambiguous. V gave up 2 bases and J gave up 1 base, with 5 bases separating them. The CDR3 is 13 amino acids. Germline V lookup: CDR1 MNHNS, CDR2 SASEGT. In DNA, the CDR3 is TGTGCCAGCAGTGAAAAGCCGAACACTGAAGCTTTCTTT. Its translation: CASSEKPNTEAFF.

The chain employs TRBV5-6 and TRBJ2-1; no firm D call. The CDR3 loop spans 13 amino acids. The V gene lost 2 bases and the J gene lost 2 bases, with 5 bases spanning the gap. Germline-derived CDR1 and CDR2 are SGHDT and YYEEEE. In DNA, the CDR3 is TGTGCCAGCAGCTTACAGACCTACAATGAGCAGTTCTTC. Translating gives CASSLQTYNEQFF.

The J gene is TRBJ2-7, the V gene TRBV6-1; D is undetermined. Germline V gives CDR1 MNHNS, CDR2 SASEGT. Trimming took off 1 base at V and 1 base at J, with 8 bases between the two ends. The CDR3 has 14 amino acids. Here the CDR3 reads CASSEDRLSYEQYF. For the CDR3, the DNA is TGTGCCAGCAGTGAAGACCGTCTATCCTACGAGCAGTACTTC.

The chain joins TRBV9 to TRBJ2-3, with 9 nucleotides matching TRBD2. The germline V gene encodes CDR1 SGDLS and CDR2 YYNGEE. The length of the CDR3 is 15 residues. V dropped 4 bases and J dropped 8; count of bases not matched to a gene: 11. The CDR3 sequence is CASSPGGLALPTQYF. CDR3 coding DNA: TGTGCCAGCAGCCCAGGTGGACTAGCGCTACCTACGCAGTATTTT.

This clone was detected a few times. The CDR3 loop reads CASNGGTEAFF. Written as DNA, the CDR3 is TGTGCCAGCAACGGGGGCACTGAAGCTTTCTTT. The chain employs TRBV9 and TRBJ1-1; TRBD1 might be the D (5 bases). CDR3 length: 11 residues. Germline V gives CDR1 SGDLS, CDR2 YYNGEE. V dropped 6 bases and J dropped 4 bases, with 7 bases sitting between them.

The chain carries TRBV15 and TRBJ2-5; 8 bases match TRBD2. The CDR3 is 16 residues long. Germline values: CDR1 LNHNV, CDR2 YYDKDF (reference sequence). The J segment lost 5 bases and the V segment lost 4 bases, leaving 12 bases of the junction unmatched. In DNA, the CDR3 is TGTGCCACCAGCAAGCTGATAGCGGGGCCGAGGGAGACCCAGTACTTC. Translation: CATSKLIAGPRETQYF.

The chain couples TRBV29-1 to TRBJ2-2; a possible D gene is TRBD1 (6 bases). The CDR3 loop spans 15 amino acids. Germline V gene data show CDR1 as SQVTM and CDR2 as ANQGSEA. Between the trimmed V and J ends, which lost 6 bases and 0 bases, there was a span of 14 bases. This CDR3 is CSVGADSSNTGELFF. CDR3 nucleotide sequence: TGCAGCGTGGGGGCGGACAGTTCGAACACCGGGGAGCTGTTTTTT.

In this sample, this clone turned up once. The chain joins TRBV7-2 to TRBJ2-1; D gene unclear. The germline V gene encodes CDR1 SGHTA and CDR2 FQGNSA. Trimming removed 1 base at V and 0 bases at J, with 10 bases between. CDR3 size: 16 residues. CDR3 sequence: CASSLGFGGSYNEQFF. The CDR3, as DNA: TGTGCCAGCAGCTTAGGGTTCGGCGGCTCCTACAATGAGCAGTTCTTC.

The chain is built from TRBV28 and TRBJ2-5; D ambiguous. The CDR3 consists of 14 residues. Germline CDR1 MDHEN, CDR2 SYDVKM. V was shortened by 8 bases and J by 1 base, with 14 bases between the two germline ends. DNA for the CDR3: TGTGCCAGCGGCTGGCCAGGAATCCAAGAGACCCAGTACTTC. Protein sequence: CASGWPGIQETQYF.

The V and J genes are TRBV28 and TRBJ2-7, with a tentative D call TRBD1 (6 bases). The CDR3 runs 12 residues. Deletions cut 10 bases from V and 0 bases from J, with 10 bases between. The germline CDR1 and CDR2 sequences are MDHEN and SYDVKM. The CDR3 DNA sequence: TGTGCCACCGGGACATCCTCCTACGAGCAGTACTTC. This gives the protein CATGTSSYEQYF. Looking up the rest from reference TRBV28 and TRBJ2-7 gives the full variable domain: DVKVTQSSRYLVKRTGEKVFLECVQDMDHENMFWYRQDPGLGLRLIYFSYDVKMKEKGDIPEGYSVSREKKERFSLILESASTNQTSMYLCATGTSSYEQYFGPGTRLTVT.

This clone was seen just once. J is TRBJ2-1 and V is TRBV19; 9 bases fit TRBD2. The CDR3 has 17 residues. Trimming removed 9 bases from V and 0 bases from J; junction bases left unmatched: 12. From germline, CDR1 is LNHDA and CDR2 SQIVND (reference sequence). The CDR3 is CASETSGLTNSYNEQFF. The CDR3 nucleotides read TGTGCCAGCGAGACTAGCGGTCTTACTAACTCCTACAATGAGCAGTTCTTC.

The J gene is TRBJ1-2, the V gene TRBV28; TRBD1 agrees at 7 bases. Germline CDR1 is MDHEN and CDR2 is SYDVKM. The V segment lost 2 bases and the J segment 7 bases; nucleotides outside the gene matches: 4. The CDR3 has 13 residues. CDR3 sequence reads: CASSLEGAGGYTF. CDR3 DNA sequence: TGTGCCAGCAGTTTAGAGGGGGCCGGTGGCTACACCTTC.

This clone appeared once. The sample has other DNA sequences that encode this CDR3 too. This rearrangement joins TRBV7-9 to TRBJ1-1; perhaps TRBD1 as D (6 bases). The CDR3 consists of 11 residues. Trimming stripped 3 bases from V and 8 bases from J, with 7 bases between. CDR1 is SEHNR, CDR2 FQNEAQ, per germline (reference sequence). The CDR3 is CASSFGTEAFF. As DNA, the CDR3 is TGTGCCAGCAGCTTCGGGACAGAAGCTTTCTTT.

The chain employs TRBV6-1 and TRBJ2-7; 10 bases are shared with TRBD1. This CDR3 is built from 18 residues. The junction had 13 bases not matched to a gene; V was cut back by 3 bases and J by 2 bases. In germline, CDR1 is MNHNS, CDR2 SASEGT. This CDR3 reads CASSESPSGTGEPYEQYF. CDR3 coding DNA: TGTGCCAGCAGTGAGTCCCCTAGTGGGACAGGGGAACCCTACGAGCAGTACTTC.